This TCR beta chain was sequenced for a study of shared clonotypes between healthy human individuals. Looking at the study overall: In total, the donors were a couple of women and a few men aged 18 to 49. Broader study findings: Several donors held about 5% of naive CD4 clonotypes in common.

Remarks on this clone: Its specificity is not known.

CD45RO-negative CD8 cells positively selected for CCR7 made up the naive population, which excluded terminally differentiated effector memory CD45RA+ cells. Some clones are missing from TCRdb's copy, which holds only in-frame ones; the method was immunoSEQ multiplex PCR. The profile shows approximately 720,000 clones, approximately 90% of them singletons. This CDR3 has 19 residues. The germline CDR1 and CDR2 sequences are LNHDA and SQIVND (reference sequence). V lost 5 bases and J lost 0, with 23 bases in between. The specimen sequenced was naive CD8+ T cells sorted from blood. The chain carries TRBV19 and TRBJ2-4; D tentatively reads TRBD1 or TRBD2 (5 bases each). The clonotype was recovered from a man aged 25-45 years in good health. This CDR3 is CASSLGPKRGSVAKNIQYF. In DNA form, the CDR3 reads TGTGCCAGTAGTTTGGGTCCAAAGAGGGGCTCCGTAGCCAAAAACATTCAGTACTTC.